The present TCR beta chain was sequenced within a study of blood T cell repertoires in COVID-19. Turning to the study itself: Samples taken during acute and convalescent COVID-19 were collected in the United States, Italy and Spain. Nucleic acid was either cDNA or gDNA, and it came from T cells, B-cell-depleted T cells, or PBMCs.

The germline V gene encodes CDR1 MNHEY and CDR2 SVGAGI. V shed 7 bases and J 7 bases; nucleotides not matched to a gene: 12. The CDR3 runs 15 residues. Per the original methods: Amplification of reference gene primers provided the estimated nucleated cell counts. Produced via immunoSEQ multiplex PCR; TCRdb's table is partial and in-frame only. Clone size and V and J calls were adopted from that table, with D and trimming inferred from the DNA. The table shows about 200,000 clones, with 88% occurring only once. The clonotype originates from a man between 18 and 35 years old with active or convalescent COVID-19. V and J are TRBV6-5 and TRBJ1-2; TRBD1 matches 10 bases. The sequenced sample was peripheral blood. DNA of the CDR3: TGTGCCAGCAAGCGACAGGGGGCGGCGGGTTCTGGCTACACCTTC. It yields the protein CASKRQGAAGSGYTF.